The 25 T cell receptor beta chains given below trace back to one sample, sequenced in a study of CD8 T cells in ankylosing spondylitis. TCRdb ran MiXCR on the 5' RACE reads and lists one entry per CDR3 protein. The sample shows a few hundred thousand distinct CDR3 sequences, roughly 25% of them seen only once. Sequences were obtained from blood, either unsorted or a sorted T cell fraction (not recorded which). These receptors came from a male donor with ankylosing spondylitis or in good health (not recorded which).

This clonotype appeared a single time. The gene calls are TRBV5-1 and TRBJ1-4, with D possibly TRBD1 on 5 matching bases. V was trimmed by 1 base and J by 2 bases, leaving 15 bases between them. This CDR3 is 17 amino acids long. The germline gives CDR1 SGHRS, CDR2 YFSETQ. In nucleotides, the CDR3 is TGCGCCAGCAGCTTGCGGTCACAGGTCAGGACTAATGAAAAACTGTTTTTT. Amino acids: CASSLRSQVRTNEKLFF.

This clonotype came up once. This chain uses TRBV29-1 with TRBJ1-3; unclear D gene. From germline, CDR1 is SQVTM and CDR2 ANQGSEA. The CDR3 covers 12 residues. Trimming pared 5 bases from V and 0 bases from J, leaving 5 bases between. The CDR3 loop reads CSVTDSGNTIYF. CDR3 DNA: TGCAGCGTTACCGACTCTGGAAACACCATATATTTT.

This clonotype showed up just a few times. The CDR3 coding sequence is TGTGCCAGCAGCTTAGCGATCGGCCAGGGCTACTACGAGCAGTACTTC. Its protein is CASSLAIGQGYYEQYF. This sequence joins TRBV7-9 and TRBJ2-7; the D gene is possibly TRBD1 (5 bases). Trimming shortened V by 0 bases and J by 3 bases, and 15 bases separated the two germline ends. Germline V lookup: CDR1 SEHNR, CDR2 FQNEAQ (reference sequence). This CDR3 has 16 amino acids.

This clonotype appeared many times. The J gene is TRBJ2-7, the V gene TRBV20-1; 10 bases match TRBD2. The V and J ends lost 1 base and 3 bases, in that order; junction bases with no gene match: 6. The length of the CDR3 is 15 residues. Germline V lookup: CDR1 DFQATT, CDR2 SNEGSKA (reference sequence). This CDR3 is CSARVGTSAYYEQYF. The CDR3 DNA sequence: TGCAGTGCTAGAGTGGGGACTAGCGCCTACTACGAGCAGTACTTC.

V usage is TRBV29-1 and J usage is TRBJ2-3; the D gene is possibly TRBD2 (6 bases). Germline V gene sequence: CDR1 SQVTM, CDR2 ANQGSEA. This CDR3 is built from 13 residues. The V end lost 0 bases, the J end lost 9 bases, and 13 bases lay between the germline ends. The CDR3 reads CSVEESAGSTQYF. DNA for the CDR3: TGCAGCGTTGAAGAGTCGGCGGGGTCAACGCAGTATTTT.

This clonotype was observed many times. One end of the junction does not line up with germline, which may come from a read error. This chain joins TRBV20-1 and TRBJ2-7; tentatively, D is TRBD2 (6 bases). CDR1 DFQATT and CDR2 SNEGSKA come from the germline V gene (reference sequence). The CDR3 is 14 residues long. For the CDR3, the DNA is TGCAGTGCTGGGAGGACGGGGAGTTCCTCCGAGCAGTACTTC. Protein product: CSAGRTGSSSEQYF.

V usage is TRBV6-5 and J usage is TRBJ2-5; TRBD1 agrees at 7 bases. Per the germline V gene, CDR1 is MNHEY and CDR2 is SVGAGI. CDR3 length: 14 residues. With 2 bases clipped from V and 3 bases from J, the junction kept 3 bases outside the gene matches. CDR3 loop: CASSYAGTEETQYF. CDR3 coding DNA: TGTGCCAGCAGTTACGCAGGGACAGAAGAGACCCAGTACTTC.

This clonotype has a handful of counts. The chain uses TRBV10-3 and TRBJ1-1; 7 positions match TRBD1. The germline CDR1 and CDR2 sequences are ENHRY and SYGVKD. Trimming took 7 bases from V and 1 from J; bases not matched to a gene: 6. This CDR3 region has 14 residues. CDR3 coding DNA: TGTGCCATCACCACGACAGGGCAGAACACTGAAGCTTTCTTT. Translated, it gives CAITTTGQNTEAFF.

This clonotype has only a few counts. The rearrangement uses TRBV20-1 and TRBJ1-5; tentative D call: TRBD1 (5 bases). This CDR3 is built from 13 residues. Germline CDR1 reads DFQATT; CDR2 reads SNEGSKA (reference sequence). The CDR3 region has the DNA TGCAGCGTGGGACCTCCTAGCAATCAGCCCCAGCATTTT. Residues: CSVGPPSNQPQHF.

The gene calls are TRBV2 and TRBJ2-4; the D call may be TRBD1 or TRBD2 (5 bases each). Germline V CDR1 and CDR2: SNHLY, FYNNEI. Trimming stripped 4 bases from V and 0 bases from J, with 13 bases between. The CDR3 has 16 amino acids. The CDR3 protein is CASSGRGVLAKNIQYF. The CDR3 bases are TGTGCCAGCAGTGGAAGAGGGGTCCTAGCCAAAAACATTCAGTACTTC. The full variable domain, in which reference TRBV2 and TRBJ2-4 provide the parts outside the CDR3, is EPEVTQTPSHQVTQMGQEVILRCVPISNHLYFYWYRQILGQKVEFLVSFYNNEISEKSEIFDDQFSVERPDGSNFTLKIRSTKLEDSAMYFCASSGRGVLAKNIQYFGAGTRLSVL.

In this sample, this clonotype turned up many times. The CDR3 DNA follows: TGTGCCACCAGTGATTTCGCGGCTCCCGGGGCGGAGACCCAGTACTTC. As protein: CATSDFAAPGAETQYF. The chain combines TRBV24-1 with TRBJ2-5; D possibly matches TRBD1 or TRBD2 (5 bases each). V gave up 1 base and J gave up 5 bases, with 16 bases separating them. The CDR3 totals 16 residues. CDR1 and CDR2 from the germline V gene are KGHDR and SFDVKD.

J is TRBJ1-5 and V is TRBV2; tentative D call: TRBD1 (5 bases). The CDR3 loop spans 15 amino acids. Germline V gene sequence: CDR1 SNHLY, CDR2 FYNNEI. The V end was cut by 7 bases, the J end by 2 bases, with 15 bases between. The CDR3 loop is CASTDRTIGNQPQHF. The CDR3 DNA follows: TGTGCCAGCACTGACAGAACTATAGGCAATCAGCCCCAGCATTTT.

This clonotype has at least ten counts. This rearrangement joins TRBV6-5 to TRBJ1-6; no reliable D call. This CDR3 comprises 12 residues. Germline lookup yields CDR1 MNHEY and CDR2 SVGAGI. The ends were cut back, 6 bases at V and 8 bases at J, with 8 bases in the middle. CDR3 amino acids: CASRPNDSPLHF. The CDR3 region has the DNA TGTGCCAGCAGACCGAATGATTCACCCCTCCACTTT.

In its sample, this clonotype was seen many times. The chain has TRBV20-1 and TRBJ2-5; the match to TRBD2 covers 8 bases. Germline V gene lookup returns CDR1 DFQATT and CDR2 SNEGSKA (reference sequence). The CDR3 spans 12 residues. The V gene end was trimmed by 2 bases and the J gene end by 4 bases; junction bases not matched to a gene: 0. CDR3 in amino acids: CSARTSGETQYF. CDR3 DNA sequence: TGCAGTGCTAGAACTAGCGGAGAGACCCAGTACTTC.

This clonotype was detected many times. This chain uses TRBV7-3 with TRBJ2-5; 10 bases line up with TRBD2. Germline CDR1 is SGHTA and CDR2 is FQGTGA. The CDR3 loop spans 15 amino acids. With V trimmed by 1 base and J by 5 bases, 4 bases remained unmatched. DNA for the CDR3: TGTGCCAGCAGCTTAAGAAGCGGGGGGGTTGAGACCCAGTACTTC. It specifies CASSLRSGGVETQYF.

The rearrangement joins TRBV10-3 to TRBJ2-5, with D tentatively TRBD2 (6 bases). Per germline, CDR1 ENHRY and CDR2 SYGVKD. This CDR3 has 15 amino acids. V was clipped by 3 bases and J by 7 bases, with 18 bases between them. This CDR3 is CAISEDSGLEGTQYF. In nucleotides, the CDR3 is TGTGCCATCAGTGAAGACAGCGGACTGGAGGGGACCCAGTACTTC.

This clonotype was counted a few times. V gene TRBV20-1 combines with J gene TRBJ2-1; TRBD2 aligns across 9 bases. In germline, CDR1 is DFQATT, CDR2 SNEGSKA (reference sequence). The CDR3 is made up of 15 amino acids. V was pared by 5 bases and J by 5 bases, with 10 bases of the junction left unmatched. The CDR3, as DNA: TGCAGTGCTGGGGCCGCTAGCGGGGCGCACAATGAGCAGTTCTTC. Protein product: CSAGAASGAHNEQFF.

There are many counts of this clonotype. This chain links TRBV7-2 with TRBJ2-7; 7 nucleotides line up with TRBD1. The length of the CDR3 is 15 residues. V dropped 2 bases and J dropped 5; count of bases not matched to a gene: 9. Germline assignment: CDR1 SGHTA and CDR2 FQGNSA. CDR3 region: CASSLMATGPHEQYF. CDR3 DNA: TGTGCCAGCAGCTTAATGGCGACAGGGCCCCACGAGCAGTACTTC.

This clonotype has only a few counts. The chain recombines TRBV12-3 or TRBV12-4 with TRBJ2-3; D might be TRBD1 (6 bases). CDR3 length equals 16 residues. Trimming cost V 7 bases and J 0 bases, with 17 bases left between them. The chain's CDR3 is CASTRGTPTSTDTQYF. The DNA of the CDR3 is TGTGCCAGCACCAGGGGTACGCCGACTAGCACAGATACGCAGTATTTT.

A note on this clonotype: A much larger clone lies a single base off, so this may be a read error. V is TRBV20-1 and J is TRBJ1-6; D call uncertain. CDR1 is DFQATT and CDR2 is SNEGSKA in the germline V gene (reference sequence). With 2 bases removed from V and 0 bases from J, the gap between germline ends came to 2 bases. The CDR3 runs to 13 residues. The CDR3 here is CSARPSYNSPLHF. Here the CDR3 DNA reads TGCAGTGCTAGACCCTCCTATAATTCACCCCTCCACTTT.

The sample holds one count of this clonotype. The rearrangement joins TRBV6-5 to TRBJ1-6; the match to TRBD1 covers 8 bases. CDR1 is MNHEY and CDR2 is SVGAGI in the germline V gene. The CDR3 sequence is 18 residues long. V lost 2 bases, J lost 0 bases, and 6 bases stayed unmatched. The CDR3 nucleotides are TGTGCCAGCAGTTACCCGACAGGGGTTAGCTCCTATAATTCACCCCTCCACTTT. It specifies CASSYPTGVSSYNSPLHF.

This clonotype was counted ten times or more. This chain joins TRBV10-3 and TRBJ1-2; the D is unclear. Germline V lookup: CDR1 ENHRY, CDR2 SYGVKD. The CDR3 loop spans 14 amino acids. Trimming stripped 0 bases from V and 1 base from J, with 6 bases between. In DNA form, the CDR3 reads TGTGCCATCAGTGAGTCGCTGGGTAACTATGGCTACACCTTC. This codes for CAISESLGNYGYTF.

This clonotype was observed many times. The chain uses TRBV7-2 and TRBJ1-1, with D possibly matching TRBD1 (5 bases). From germline, CDR1 is SGHTA and CDR2 FQGNSA. There are 15 residues in the CDR3. V was shortened by 3 bases and J by 4 bases, with 15 bases between the two germline ends. CDR3 residues: CASSLRTGSGTEAFF. CDR3 nucleotides: TGTGCCAGCAGCTTGCGAACAGGTTCAGGCACTGAAGCTTTCTTT.

The J gene is TRBJ2-5, the V gene TRBV20-1; possible D gene TRBD1, 5 bases. The V end lost 5 bases, the J end lost 5 bases, and 9 bases lay between the germline ends. This CDR3 is built from 11 residues. CDR1 and CDR2 from the germline V gene are DFQATT and SNEGSKA (reference sequence). The CDR3 region is CSALGPETQYF. DNA of the CDR3: TGCAGTGCTCTGGGGCCGGAGACCCAGTACTTC.

This clonotype was observed at least ten times. DNA of the CDR3: TGCAGTGCTAGACCAAGCTCTGGAAACACCATATATTTT. Its translation: CSARPSSGNTIYF. The J gene is TRBJ1-3, the V gene TRBV20-1; D is uncertain. CDR1 DFQATT and CDR2 SNEGSKA come from the germline V gene (reference sequence). V was trimmed by 2 bases and J by 0 bases, leaving 5 bases between them. The CDR3 loop spans 13 amino acids.